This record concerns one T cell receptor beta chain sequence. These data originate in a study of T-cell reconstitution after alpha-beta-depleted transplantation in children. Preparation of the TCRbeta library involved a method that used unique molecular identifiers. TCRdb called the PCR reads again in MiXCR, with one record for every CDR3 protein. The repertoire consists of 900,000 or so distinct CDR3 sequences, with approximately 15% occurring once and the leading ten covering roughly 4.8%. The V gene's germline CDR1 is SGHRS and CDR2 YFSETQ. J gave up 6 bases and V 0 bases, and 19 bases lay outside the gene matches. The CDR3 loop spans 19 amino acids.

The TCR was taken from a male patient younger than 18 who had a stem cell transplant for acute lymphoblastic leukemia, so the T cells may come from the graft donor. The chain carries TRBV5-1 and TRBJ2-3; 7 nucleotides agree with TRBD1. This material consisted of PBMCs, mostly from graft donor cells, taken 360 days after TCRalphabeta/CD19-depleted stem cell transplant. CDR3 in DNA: TGCGCCAGCAGCTTGGGCCTGCCAGGGGGAACTACTAGATCGGATACGCAGTATTTT. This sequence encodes CASSLGLPGGTTRSDTQYF.